This TCR beta chain derives from a study of blood T cell repertoires in COVID-19. On the study more broadly: Donors in the United States, Italy and Spain gave samples during acute or convalescent COVID-19.

Profiling relied on immunoSEQ multiplex PCR, and the TCRdb table lists in-frame clones only, not all of them. Of 220,000 or so clones listed, 75% to 90% are singletons. The sequence was collected from a man aged 60 to 69 who had recovered from COVID-19. Sequencing used peripheral blood.

CDR3 region: CATSRLGQPISGNTIYF. DNA of the CDR3: TGTGCCACCAGCCGACTCGGACAGCCGATCTCTGGAAACACCATATATTTT. V and J are TRBV15 and TRBJ1-3; tentatively, D is TRBD1 (6 bases). With 5 bases removed from V and 0 bases from J, the gap between germline ends came to 17 bases. The V gene's germline CDR1 is LNHNV and CDR2 YYDKDF (reference sequence). This CDR3 is 17 amino acids long.